This T cell receptor (beta chain) is from a study of T cells expressing NK-cell markers. This CDR3 spans 11 amino acids. TCRdb reprocessed the 5' RACE reads; each CDR3 protein has one entry and no DNA is given. The specimen's table records 400,000 to 550,000 distinct CDR3 sequences. The TCR originated in a woman between 18 and 69 years old in good health. The V gene is TRBV12-3 or TRBV12-4, the J gene TRBJ2-3; checking the TCRdb D call of TRBD1 is not possible without DNA. The specimen was blood T cells: a sorted CD56 or NKG2C T cell subset, CD4+ or CD8+ T cells, or bulk PBMC T cells (not recorded which). The chain's CDR3 is CASRTGGTQYF.